The present T cell receptor (beta chain) was sequenced within a study of cytomegalovirus exposure and HLA in healthy donors. The primer mix had 60 Vbeta and 13 Jbeta primers. TCRdb keeps only in-frame clones here, not all; method: immunoSEQ multiplex PCR. The top ten clones hold roughly 2.8% of a sample with around 150,000 clones, around 78% of them seen once. The sequencing sample was made of PBMCs. The source is a male donor in good health and CMV-seronegative.

CDR3 coding DNA: TGTGCCAGCAGTGAATATTTCGGGGACAGAGGTGGCTACACCTTC. Translating it yields CASSEYFGDRGGYTF. The chain couples TRBV25-1 to TRBJ1-2; 7 bases map to TRBD1. Germline V CDR1 and CDR2: MGHDK, SYGVNS. V lost 0 bases and J lost 7; bases outside the gene matches: 8. This CDR3 has 15 residues.